Listed below are T cell receptor beta chains from one sample, sequenced in a study of radiation and T cells in renal cell carcinoma. Clones were read by immunoSEQ multiplex PCR, and TCRdb kept only the in-frame ones, dropping some. Of 120,000 or so clones listed, roughly four fifths are singletons. Source: blood, taken from a patient whose treatment included radiotherapy and nephrectomy. Receptors were obtained from a man aged 45-60 years with renal cell carcinoma. Each CDR3 is given with its conserved first and last residue. The D gene is left open where the match is weak. The listing skips clone size in some rows; elsewhere it reads once, few, many or a size class.

len: 14
abundance: few
j_gene: TRBJ2-1
d_gene: TRBD1
v_gene: TRBV2
CDR3aa: CASSDEQGAYEQFF
CDR3nt: TGTGCCAGCAGTGACGAACAGGGGGCTTATGAGCAGTTCTTC

len: 12
abundance: .
j_gene: TRBJ2-7
d_gene: .
v_gene: TRBV5-1
CDR3aa: CASSPGEYEQYF
CDR3nt: TGCGCCAGCAGCCCGGGGGAGTACGAGCAGTACTTC

len: 15
abundance: .
j_gene: TRBJ2-7
d_gene: .
v_gene: TRBV19
CDR3aa: CASSIGLGQNYEQYF
CDR3nt: TGTGCCAGTAGCATTGGACTTGGACAGAACTACGAGCAGTACTTC

len: 15
abundance: .
j_gene: TRBJ2-5
d_gene: .
v_gene: TRBV27
CDR3aa: CASSFTRGVGETQYF
CDR3nt: TGTGCCAGCAGTTTCACGAGAGGGGTTGGAGAGACCCAGTACTTC

len: 13
abundance: few
j_gene: TRBJ1-1
d_gene: .
v_gene: TRBV13
CDR3aa: CASSLPQNTEAFF
CDR3nt: TGTGCCAGCAGCTTACCCCAGAACACTGAAGCTTTCTTT

len: 15
abundance: .
j_gene: TRBJ1-2
d_gene: .
v_gene: TRBV7-8
CDR3aa: CASSLQWGGSYGYTF
CDR3nt: TGTGCCAGCAGCTTACAGTGGGGAGGGAGCTATGGCTACACCTTC

len: 13
abundance: few
j_gene: TRBJ1-1
d_gene: .
v_gene: TRBV30
CDR3aa: CAWSVMADTEAFF
CDR3nt: TGTGCCTGGAGTGTAATGGCAGACACTGAAGCTTTCTTT

len: 16
abundance: .
j_gene: TRBJ2-7
d_gene: TRBD2
v_gene: TRBV19
CDR3aa: CASSRTGTSGSYEQYF
CDR3nt: TGTGCCAGTAGTAGAACCGGGACTAGCGGCTCCTACGAGCAGTACTTC

len: 17
abundance: once
j_gene: TRBJ1-2
d_gene: .
v_gene: TRBV27
CDR3aa: CASSFDMKHGGGRGYTF
CDR3nt: TGTGCCAGCAGTTTCGACATGAAACATGGGGGGGGTCGTGGCTACACCTTC

len: 15
abundance: few
j_gene: TRBJ2-1
d_gene: TRBD1
v_gene: TRBV5-1
CDR3aa: CASSEGQGVYNEQFF
CDR3nt: TGCGCCAGCAGCGAGGGACAGGGTGTCTACAATGAGCAGTTCTTC

len: 15
abundance: few
j_gene: TRBJ2-2
d_gene: .
v_gene: TRBV4-2
CDR3aa: CASSRAESNTGELFF
CDR3nt: TGTGCCAGCAGCCGGGCAGAATCGAACACCGGGGAGCTGTTTTTT

len: 13
abundance: once
j_gene: TRBJ1-1
d_gene: .
v_gene: TRBV9
CDR3aa: CASSEGGSTEAFF
CDR3nt: TGTGCCAGCAGCGAGGGGGGGTCCACTGAAGCTTTCTTT

len: 16
abundance: .
j_gene: TRBJ2-4
d_gene: TRBD1
v_gene: TRBV27
CDR3aa: CASSPGTEIAKNIQYF
CDR3nt: TGTGCCAGCAGTCCCGGGACAGAAATAGCCAAAAACATTCAGTACTTC

len: 16
abundance: many
j_gene: TRBJ2-1
d_gene: TRBD2
v_gene: TRBV28
CDR3aa: CASSLIAGVTYNEQFF
CDR3nt: TGTGCCAGCAGTTTAATAGCGGGAGTAACCTACAATGAGCAGTTCTTC

len: 14
abundance: .
j_gene: TRBJ1-6
d_gene: .
v_gene: TRBV14
CDR3aa: CASSQGTDNSPLHF
CDR3nt: TGTGCCAGCAGCCAAGGGACGGATAATTCACCCCTCCACTTT

len: 10
abundance: .
j_gene: TRBJ2-5
d_gene: .
v_gene: TRBV6-4
CDR3aa: CASSQETQYF
CDR3nt: TGTGCCAGCAGCCAAGAGACCCAGTACTTC

len: 11
abundance: .
j_gene: TRBJ1-1
d_gene: .
v_gene: TRBV20-1
CDR3aa: CSASRYTEAFF
CDR3nt: TGCAGTGCTAGCCGTTACACTGAAGCTTTCTTT